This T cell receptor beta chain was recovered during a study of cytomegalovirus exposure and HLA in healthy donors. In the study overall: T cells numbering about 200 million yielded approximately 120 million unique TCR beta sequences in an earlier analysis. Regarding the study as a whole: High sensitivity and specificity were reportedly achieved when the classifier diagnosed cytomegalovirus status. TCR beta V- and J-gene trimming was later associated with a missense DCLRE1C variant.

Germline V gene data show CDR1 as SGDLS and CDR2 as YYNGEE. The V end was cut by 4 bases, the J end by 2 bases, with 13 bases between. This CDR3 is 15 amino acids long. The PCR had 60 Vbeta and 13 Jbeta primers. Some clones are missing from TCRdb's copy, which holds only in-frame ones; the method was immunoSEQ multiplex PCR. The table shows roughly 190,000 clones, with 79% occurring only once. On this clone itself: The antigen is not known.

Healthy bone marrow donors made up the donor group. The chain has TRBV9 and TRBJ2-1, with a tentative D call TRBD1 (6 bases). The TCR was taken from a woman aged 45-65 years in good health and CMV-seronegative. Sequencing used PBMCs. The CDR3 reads CASSLTGTTYNEQFF. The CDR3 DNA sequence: TGTGCCAGCAGCTTAACCGGGACAACCTACAATGAGCAGTTCTTC.